The T cell receptor (beta chain) described here comes from a study of T cells in Graves' hyperthyroidism and ophthalmopathy (dated by TCRdb to about 2019). In terms of the full investigation: Peripheral blood was sampled at the time of initial diagnosis, prior to any treatment. To identify distinguishing TCR V-J signatures, a discovery cohort of some 100 patients was used, comprising 43 with Graves' ophthalmopathy and some 60 with stable Graves' hyperthyroidism. Thyroid tissue and blood T-cell repertoires from six Graves' hyperthyroidism patients were also compared in the study. After blood sampling, hyperthyroidism patients were treated with methimazole at a starting dose of 30 mg daily, and ophthalmopathy patients were treated with high-dose intravenous methylprednisolone. The roughly 100 discovery patients were randomly divided into training and test sets at a 7:3 ratio. The paper describes TCR Vbeta CDR3 sequencing of 135 peripheral blood samples, made up of about 41 ophthalmopathy patients, around 78 hyperthyroidism patients and some 17 progressor patients. Prospective prediction of ophthalmopathy was tested in an independent validation cohort of fewer than 20 hyperthyroidism patients and around 16 patients who later progressed to ophthalmopathy.

This clonotype appeared many times. What this receptor recognizes is not known. No much larger clonotype is one base removed from it; base qualities were not supplied. The CDR3 measures 14 amino acids from cysteine to phenylalanine. The read is trimmed to its CDR3 DNA, 42 bases read in frame from base 1. V is trimmed back by 3 bases and J by 6 bases, and the junction contains 4 bases that no gene match accounts for. The germline V gene yields ENHRY for CDR1 and SYGVKD for CDR2. Stable Graves' hyperthyroidism was defined as the absence of progression to ophthalmopathy over 18 months of follow-up. Hyperthyroidism patients were newly diagnosed, with disease duration under 2 months, and aged 18 to 65 years. Exclusion was applied to patients with uncontrolled infections, other autoimmune diseases, pregnancy or lactation. Clinical symptoms, serum thyroxine and TRAb, thyroid ultrasound, and orbital computed tomography formed the basis for the diagnoses. PBMCs were separated from 7.5 to 10 ml of fresh peripheral blood using Ficoll-Paque density gradient centrifugation. Total RNA was extracted using Trizol reagent, and RNA quality was assessed on an Agilent 2100 Bioanalyzer.

TCR beta CDR3 regions were amplified from RNA transcripts. The TCR CDR3 was subjected to a first round of RT-PCR using the HTBI primer set and the Qiagen OneStep RT-PCR kit. Libraries were constructed in a second round of multiplex PCR, after which size selection and purification were performed. Paired-end sequencing of the libraries was performed with 100 bp reads on an Illumina HiSeq2000. The authors' pipeline ran thus. SOAPnuke was used to process the raw data, throwing out any read that contained adapters or uncalled bases, had a mean Phred below 15, or lacked an exact constant-primer or identifier match. High-quality paired reads were merged using COPE v1.2.5, and each unique nucleotide sequence was defined as a clonotype. MiTCR v1.1 was used to align the clonotypes against IMGT TRBV, TRBD and TRBJ reference segments. The analysis was restricted to V-J combinations with a frequency above 0.0001, which together covered just over 99% of the repertoires. The TCS score was defined as the ratio of F50 (clonal expansion) to E x V (chaos), calculated using BLOSUM62-based TCRdist between CDR3 peptides within each V-J. Welch's t-statistics and random forest reduced 500 to 650 V-J features to roughly 13, which were used in a naive Bayes classifier (R e1071). TCRdb itself trimmed the public reads at Q25 with fastp, ran MiXCR and retained productive beta chains. Each entry merges the rows of one CDR3 protein and shows their most common DNA and genes. These V and J calls are TCRdb output, not the study's own analysis. Here the sample has a few hundred thousand distinct CDR3 sequences; approximately 15% occur a single time. 14% of the sample rests with the top ten.

What the work shows at the level of the full study, not this receptor alone: Ophthalmopathy was separated from stable hyperthyroidism by a 13 V-J signature model, with just over 85% sensitivity and about 84% specificity obtained in cross-validation and 80%/75% obtained in testing. Most expanded thyroid clonotypes (frequency above 0.001) were also found in blood, which suggests that blood repertoires may mirror thyroid immune responses. During validation, the model predicted progression to ophthalmopathy a median of about 6.5 months ahead of onset, with more than 55% sensitivity and roughly 75% specificity. No statistical method was used to set the sample size in advance, and investigators knew the group allocation.

Sequencing was done on a sample of blood. The clonotype originates from a woman aged 40 to 55 with Graves' hyperthyroidism. The V gene is TRBV10-3 and the J gene is TRBJ2-1, and TRBD2 aligns with 8 junction nucleotides. The nucleotide sequence reads as follows: TGTGCCATCAGTGAAATGGCGGGAGGCAATGAGCAGTTCTTC. Its translation is CAISEMAGGNEQFF.